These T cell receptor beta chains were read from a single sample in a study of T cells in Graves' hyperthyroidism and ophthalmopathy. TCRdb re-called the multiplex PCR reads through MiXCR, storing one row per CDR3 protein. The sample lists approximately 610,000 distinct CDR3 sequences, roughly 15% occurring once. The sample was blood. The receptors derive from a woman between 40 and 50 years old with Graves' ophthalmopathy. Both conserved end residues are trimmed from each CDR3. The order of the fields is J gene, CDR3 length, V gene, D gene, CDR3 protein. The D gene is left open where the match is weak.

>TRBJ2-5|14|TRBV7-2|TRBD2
ASSLSIAGSQETQY
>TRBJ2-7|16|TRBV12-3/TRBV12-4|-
ASSLYWRGGTGDYEQY
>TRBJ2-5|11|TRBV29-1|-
SITGPIRGTQY
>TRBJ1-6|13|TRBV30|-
AWKSISSYNSPLH
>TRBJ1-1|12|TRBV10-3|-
ATVPSAMNTEAF
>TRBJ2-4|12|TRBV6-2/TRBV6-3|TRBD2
ASHPREGKNIQY
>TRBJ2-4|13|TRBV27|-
ASSLGGLGKNIQY
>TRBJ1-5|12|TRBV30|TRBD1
AVGRTGGNQPQH
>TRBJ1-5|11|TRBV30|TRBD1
AWSKTGNQPQH
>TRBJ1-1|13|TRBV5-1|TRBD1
ASSLVVQGTPEAF
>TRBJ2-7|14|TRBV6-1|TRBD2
ASMGLAGSPFYEQY